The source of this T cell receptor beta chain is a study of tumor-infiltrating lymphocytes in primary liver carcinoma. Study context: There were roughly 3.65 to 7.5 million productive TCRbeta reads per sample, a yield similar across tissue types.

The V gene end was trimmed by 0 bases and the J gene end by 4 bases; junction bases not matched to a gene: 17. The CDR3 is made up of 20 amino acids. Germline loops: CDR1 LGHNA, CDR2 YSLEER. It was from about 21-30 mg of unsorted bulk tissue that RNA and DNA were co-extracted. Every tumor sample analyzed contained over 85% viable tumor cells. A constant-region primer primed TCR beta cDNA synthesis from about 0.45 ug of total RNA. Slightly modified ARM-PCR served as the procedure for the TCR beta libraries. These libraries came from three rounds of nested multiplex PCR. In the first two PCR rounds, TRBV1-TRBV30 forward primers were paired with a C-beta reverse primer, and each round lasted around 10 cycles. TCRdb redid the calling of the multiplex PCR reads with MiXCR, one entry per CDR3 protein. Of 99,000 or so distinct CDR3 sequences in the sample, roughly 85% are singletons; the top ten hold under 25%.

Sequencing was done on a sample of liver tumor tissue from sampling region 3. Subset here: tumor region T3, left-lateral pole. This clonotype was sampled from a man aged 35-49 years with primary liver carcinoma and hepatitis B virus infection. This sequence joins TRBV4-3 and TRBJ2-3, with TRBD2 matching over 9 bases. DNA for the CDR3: TGCGCCAGCAGCCAAGATCTTCCTTCCGGGGCTAGCGGGAAAGCAGATACGCAGTATTTT. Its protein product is CASSQDLPSGASGKADTQYF.